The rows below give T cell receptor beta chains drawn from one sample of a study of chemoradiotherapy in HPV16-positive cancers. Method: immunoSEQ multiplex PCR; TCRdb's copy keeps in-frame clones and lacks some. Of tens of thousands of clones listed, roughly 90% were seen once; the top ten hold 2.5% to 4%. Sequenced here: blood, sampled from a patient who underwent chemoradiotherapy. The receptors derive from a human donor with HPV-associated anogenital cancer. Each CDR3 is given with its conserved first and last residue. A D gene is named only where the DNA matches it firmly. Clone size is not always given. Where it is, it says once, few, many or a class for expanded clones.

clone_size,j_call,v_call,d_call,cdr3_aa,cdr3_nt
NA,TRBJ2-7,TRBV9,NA,CASRHSRSYEQYF,TGTGCCAGCAGACATAGTAGAAGCTACGAGCAGTACTTC
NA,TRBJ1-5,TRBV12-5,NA,CASGLEMGNQPQHF,TGTGCTAGTGGTTTGGAGATGGGCAATCAGCCCCAGCATTTT
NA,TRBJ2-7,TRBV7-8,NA,CASSLLRGSFYEQYF,TGTGCCAGCAGCTTACTGCGGGGCTCCTTCTACGAGCAGTACTTC
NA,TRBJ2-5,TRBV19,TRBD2,CASSIRGGAQETQYF,TGTGCCAGTAGTATTCGGGGGGGAGCCCAAGAGACCCAGTACTTC
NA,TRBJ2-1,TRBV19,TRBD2,CASTSGSSYNEQFF,TGTGCCAGTACTAGCGGGAGCTCCTACAATGAGCAGTTCTTC
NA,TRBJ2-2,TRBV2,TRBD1,CASSQGDRGGAGELFF,TGTGCCAGCAGTCAAGGGGACAGGGGAGGGGCCGGGGAGCTGTTTTTT
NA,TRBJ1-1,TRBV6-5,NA,CASSSGQNTEAFF,TGTGCCAGCAGTTCAGGACAGAACACTGAAGCTTTCTTT
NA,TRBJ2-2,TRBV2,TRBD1,CASIYRGATGELFF,TGTGCCAGCATTTACAGGGGAGCCACCGGGGAGCTGTTTTTT
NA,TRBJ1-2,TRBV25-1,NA,CASSQEAGQLNSRGYTF,TGTGCCAGCAGCCAAGAGGCGGGGCAGCTCAACTCGCGGGGCTACACCTTC
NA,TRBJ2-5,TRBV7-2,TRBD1,CASSLGTGGVGRETETQYF,TGTGCCAGCAGCTTAGGGACAGGGGGCGTCGGAAGGGAAACGGAGACCCAGTACTTC
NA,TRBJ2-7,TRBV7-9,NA,CASSLDSGIPYEQYF,TGTGCCAGCAGCTTAGATTCGGGGATACCCTACGAGCAGTACTTC
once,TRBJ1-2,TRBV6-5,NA,CASSSQDGYTF,TGTGCCAGCAGTTCCCAGGATGGCTACACCTTC
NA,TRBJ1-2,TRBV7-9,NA,CASSPRVPGPADYGYTF,TGTGCCAGCAGCCCTAGGGTCCCGGGGCCTGCGGACTATGGCTACACCTTC
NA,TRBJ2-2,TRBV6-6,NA,CASSGTTNTGELFF,TGTGCCAGCAGCGGGACAACGAACACCGGGGAGCTGTTTTTT
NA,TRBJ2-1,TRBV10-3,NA,CAISEIRSGYNEQFF,TGTGCCATCAGTGAGATCAGGAGCGGGTACAATGAGCAGTTCTTC
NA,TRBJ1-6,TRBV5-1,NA,CASSLGASGEYSPLHF,TGCGCCAGCAGCTTGGGTGCTAGTGGGGAGTATTCACCCCTCCACTTT
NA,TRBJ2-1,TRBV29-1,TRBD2,CSVEDVAAAGAGGQSSYNEQFF,TGCAGCGTTGAAGATGTAGCGGCCGCGGGAGCGGGGGGGCAGAGCTCCTACAATGAGCAGTTCTTC
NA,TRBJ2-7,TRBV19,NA,CASSIGLTYEQYF,TGTGCCAGTAGTATTGGACTCACCTACGAGCAGTACTTC
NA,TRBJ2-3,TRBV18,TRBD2,CASSSGLAGRDTQYF,TGTGCCAGCTCAAGTGGCCTAGCGGGTCGAGATACGCAGTATTTT
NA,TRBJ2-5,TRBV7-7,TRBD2,CASSPGLAGDGVETQYF,TGTGCTAGCAGCCCGGGACTAGCGGGAGACGGAGTGGAGACCCAGTACTTC
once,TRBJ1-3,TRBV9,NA,CASSVGFREYSGNTIYF,TGTGCCAGCAGCGTAGGATTTAGGGAGTACTCTGGAAACACCATATATTTT
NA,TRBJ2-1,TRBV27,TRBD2,CASSLSGNYNEQFF,TGTGCCAGCAGTCTTAGCGGGAATTACAATGAGCAGTTCTTC
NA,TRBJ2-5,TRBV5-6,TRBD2,CASSRLAGLQETQYF,TGTGCCAGCAGCCGACTAGCGGGTTTACAAGAGACCCAGTACTTC
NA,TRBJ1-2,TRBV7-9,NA,CASSLADYGYTF,TGTGCCAGCAGCTTGGCAGACTATGGCTACACCTTC
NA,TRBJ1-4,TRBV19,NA,CASSLRLQSNEKLFF,TGTGCCAGTAGTCTTCGACTCCAGAGTAATGAAAAACTGTTTTTT
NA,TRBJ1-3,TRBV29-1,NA,CSVETGRRPNTIYF,TGCAGCGTTGAAACAGGGAGGAGGCCAAACACCATATATTTT
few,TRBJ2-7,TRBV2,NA,CASSVSEQVYEQYF,TGTGCCAGCAGTGTTAGTGAACAGGTCTACGAGCAGTACTTC
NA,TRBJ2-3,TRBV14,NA,CASSQISTDTQYF,TGTGCCAGCAGCCAAATCAGCACAGATACGCAGTATTTT
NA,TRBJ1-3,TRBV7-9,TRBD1,CASSSTQGHSGNTIYF,TGTGCCAGCAGCTCGACACAGGGGCATTCTGGAAACACCATATATTTT
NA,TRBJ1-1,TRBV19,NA,CASSIRTVNTEAFF,TGTGCCAGTAGTATCAGGACCGTGAACACTGAAGCTTTCTTT
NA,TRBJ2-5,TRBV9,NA,CASSLSAQETQYF,TGTGCCAGCAGCCTTAGTGCGCAAGAGACCCAGTACTTC
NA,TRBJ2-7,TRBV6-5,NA,CASSYGAGRYSYEQYF,TGTGCCAGCAGTTACGGGGCAGGGCGGTACTCCTACGAGCAGTACTTC
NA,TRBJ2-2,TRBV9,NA,CASSVVQSTGELFF,TGTGCCAGCAGCGTAGTACAGAGCACCGGGGAGCTGTTTTTT
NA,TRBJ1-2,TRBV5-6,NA,CASRTSGNYGYTF,TGTGCCAGCAGGACGAGCGGGAACTATGGCTACACCTTC
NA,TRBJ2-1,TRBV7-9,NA,CASRQASYNEQFF,TGTGCCAGCAGACAGGCGAGCTACAATGAGCAGTTCTTC